These 25 T cell receptor beta chains were sequenced from one sample in a study of radiotherapy plus CTLA-4 blockade in lung cancer. Libraries were prepared by immunoSEQ multiplex PCR; TCRdb keeps only in-frame clonotypes and omits some of them. Of approximately 95,000 clones listed, roughly 80% are singletons. The sample consisted of peripheral blood, taken from a patient treated with radiotherapy plus ipilimumab. The receptors were sampled from a human donor with non-small cell lung cancer who had a partial response to radiotherapy plus ipilimumab.

This clone was found a few times. One end of the junction fails to match germline, which may point to a read error. The chain combines TRBV7-2 with TRBJ1-1; D is perhaps TRBD1 (6 bases). CDR3 length: 13 residues. The germline V gene encodes CDR1 SGHTA and CDR2 FQGNSA. CDR3 sequence: CASSFGQNAEAFF. The CDR3 DNA sequence: TGTGCCAGCAGCTTTGGACAGAACGCTGAAGCTTTCTTT. Using reference TRBV7-2 and TRBJ1-1 for the parts outside the CDR3, the full variable domain is GAGVSQSPSNKVTEKGKDVELRCDPISGHTALYWYRQSLGQGLEFLIYFQGNSAPDKSGLPSDRFSAERTGGSVSTLTIQRTQQEDSAVYLCASSFGQNAEAFFGQGTRLTVV.

CDR3 region: CSVEGTGTGELFF. The DNA for the CDR3 is TGCAGCGTTGAAGGGACAGGGACCGGGGAGCTGTTTTTT. The rearrangement links TRBV29-1 to TRBJ2-2; 8 nucleotides line up with TRBD1. Germline-derived CDR1 and CDR2 are SQVTM and ANQGSEA. The CDR3 spans 13 residues. V shed 1 base, J shed 5 bases, and the junction held 0 bases outside the gene matches.

The rearrangement links TRBV5-1 to TRBJ2-7; 9 positions agree with TRBD2. This CDR3 is built from 14 residues. Trimming cost V 2 bases and J 4 bases; bases outside gene matches: 4. Looked up from germline, CDR1 is SGHRS and CDR2 is YFSETQ. The CDR3 nucleotides read TGCGCCAGCAGCTTTGGCGCGGGAGGGTACGAGCAGTACTTC. This sequence encodes CASSFGAGGYEQYF.

This sequence joins TRBV5-1 and TRBJ1-5, with D perhaps matching TRBD1 (6 bases). V lost 0 bases, J lost 6 bases, and 10 bases lay in between. Germline assignment: CDR1 SGHRS and CDR2 YFSETQ. This CDR3 region has 14 residues. The CDR3 protein is CASSLAGAGQPQHF. The DNA for the CDR3 is TGCGCCAGCAGCTTGGCAGGGGCGGGTCAGCCCCAGCATTTT.

This clone has just a few counts. The chain combines TRBV28 with TRBJ1-1, with 7 nucleotides matching TRBD1. In germline, CDR1 is MDHEN, CDR2 SYDVKM. J lost 5 bases, V lost 7 bases, and 7 bases had no gene match. This CDR3 has 13 residues. The CDR3 protein is CASTPTGRTEAFF. CDR3 sequence (DNA): TGTGCCAGCACCCCGACAGGGAGGACTGAAGCTTTCTTT.

This clone turned up a few times. The chain is built from TRBV6-1 and TRBJ1-1; 7 bases map to TRBD1. The junction had 4 bases not matched to a gene; V was cut back by 3 bases and J by 0 bases. Germline CDR1 MNHNS, CDR2 SASEGT. The CDR3 is made up of 15 amino acids. CDR3 loop: CASSDDRVMNTEAFF. The CDR3 DNA follows: TGTGCCAGCAGTGACGACAGGGTCATGAACACTGAAGCTTTCTTT.

The rearrangement uses TRBV5-1 and TRBJ2-7; no reliable D call. This CDR3 has 16 amino acids. Trimming removed 1 base from V and 0 bases from J, with 14 bases in between. Germline CDR1 reads SGHRS; CDR2 reads YFSETQ. DNA for the CDR3: TGCGCCAGCAGCTTGCCTAAGGCAGGATCCTCCTACGAGCAGTACTTC. As protein: CASSLPKAGSSYEQYF.

The chain is built from TRBV4-1 and TRBJ1-2, with D maybe TRBD1 (5 bases). Germline CDR1 is MGHRA and CDR2 is YSYEKL. V dropped 0 bases and J dropped 3 bases, with 11 bases sitting between them. The CDR3 has 15 amino acids. For the CDR3, the DNA is TGCGCCAGCAGCCAAGAGGGGCAGGGTTACTATGGCTACACCTTC. Encoded protein: CASSQEGQGYYGYTF.

This clone was seen a handful of times. The gene calls are TRBV4-1 and TRBJ1-4; D gene unclear. CDR3 length equals 15 residues. Germline values: CDR1 MGHRA, CDR2 YSYEKL. The V gene lost 0 bases and the J gene lost 3 bases, with 8 bases spanning the gap. CDR3 nucleotide sequence: TGCGCCAGCAGCCAAGATAGCAAGGCTAATGAAAAACTGTTTTTT. Protein sequence: CASSQDSKANEKLFF.

The V call is TRBV5-1, the J call TRBJ1-1, with a tentative D call TRBD1 (5 bases). Looked up from germline, CDR1 is SGHRS and CDR2 is YFSETQ. The CDR3 has 14 amino acids. The V end lost 4 bases, the J end lost 1 base, and 11 bases lay between the germline ends. Here the CDR3 reads CASSAGPTNTEAFF. The CDR3 bases are TGCGCCAGCAGCGCGGGACCGACGAACACTGAAGCTTTCTTT.

The CDR3 here is CASSPTTGRYEQYF. As DNA, the CDR3 is TGTGCCAGCAGCCCTACGACAGGGAGATACGAGCAGTACTTC. This chain connects TRBV7-2 to TRBJ2-7; 7 nucleotides match TRBD1. From germline, CDR1 is SGHTA and CDR2 FQGNSA. Unmatched junction bases numbered 8, after V lost 5 bases and J lost 4 bases. The CDR3 consists of 14 residues.

The rearrangement links TRBV6-5 to TRBJ1-1; 8 nucleotides match TRBD1. Germline V gene lookup returns CDR1 MNHEY and CDR2 SVGAGI. With 2 bases clipped from V and 4 bases from J, the junction kept 6 bases outside the gene matches. The CDR3 has 15 amino acids. CDR3 sequence reads: CASSYIRTGFTEAFF. In nucleotides, the CDR3 is TGTGCCAGCAGTTACATAAGGACAGGGTTCACTGAAGCTTTCTTT.

The chain recombines TRBV4-1 with TRBJ2-3, with D maybe TRBD2 (6 bases). The CDR3 consists of 16 residues. CDR1 is MGHRA, CDR2 YSYEKL, per germline. Between the trimmed V and J ends, which lost 1 base and 0 bases, there was a span of 11 bases. Here the CDR3 reads CASSQGPSGSTDTQYF. The CDR3 DNA reads TGCGCCAGCAGCCAAGGACCCAGCGGGAGCACAGATACGCAGTATTTT.

Notes on this clone: Other DNA sequences in this sample translate to the same CDR3. The chain is built from TRBV29-1 and TRBJ1-1; D is uncertain. V was pared by 6 bases and J by 1 base, with 9 bases between. The germline gives CDR1 SQVTM, CDR2 ANQGSEA. CDR3 length equals 12 residues. The CDR3 nucleotides read TGCAGCGTCGAGCGACGGAACACTGAAGCTTTCTTT. Translated: CSVERRNTEAFF.

The chain combines TRBV7-9 with TRBJ2-3, with 10 bases fitting TRBD1. Germline-derived CDR1 and CDR2 are SEHNR and FQNEAQ (reference sequence). The CDR3 is 16 amino acids. The trim removed 4 bases at V and 4 bases at J, leaving 8 bases unmatched. The CDR3 reads CASSYRQGAGPDTQYF. The CDR3 coding sequence is TGTGCCAGCAGCTATAGACAGGGGGCTGGCCCAGATACGCAGTATTTT.

The CDR3 nucleotides read TGCAGCGTTTCCCTCACGGGAGAAAAGCAGTTCTTC. Its protein product is CSVSLTGEKQFF. The J gene is TRBJ2-1, the V gene TRBV29-1; D is perhaps TRBD2 (6 bases). Germline CDR1 reads SQVTM; CDR2 reads ANQGSEA. The CDR3 spans 12 residues. Trimming cost V 5 bases and J 11 bases, with 16 bases left between them.

This chain uses TRBV5-6 with TRBJ2-1; TRBD1 matches 7 bases. Germline V gene sequence: CDR1 SGHDT, CDR2 YYEEEE. The CDR3 is 14 amino acids. The V gene end was trimmed by 5 bases and the J gene end by 4 bases; junction bases not matched to a gene: 6. CDR3 region: CASSPHRGYNEQFF. CDR3 nucleotides: TGTGCCAGCAGTCCTCACAGGGGTTACAATGAGCAGTTCTTC.

The chain links TRBV9 to TRBJ2-1, with 7 bases identical to TRBD2. The CDR3 has 15 residues. The germline V gene encodes CDR1 SGDLS and CDR2 YYNGEE. After removal of 3 bases from V and 8 bases from J, the junction contained 11 bases not matched to a gene. The CDR3 protein is CASSGGEGEWYEQFF. CDR3 DNA: TGTGCCAGCAGCGGGGGGGAGGGAGAGTGGTATGAGCAGTTCTTC.

This chain connects TRBV4-2 to TRBJ2-7; 7 nucleotides line up with TRBD2. The trim removed 2 bases at V and 1 base at J, leaving 2 bases unmatched. The CDR3 spans 14 residues. From germline, CDR1 is LGHNA and CDR2 YNFKEQ. DNA for the CDR3: TGTGCCAGCAGCCAACTAGCGGAATCCTACGAGCAGTACTTC. This encodes CASSQLAESYEQYF.

V usage is TRBV27 and J usage is TRBJ1-4; 7 bases map to TRBD1. The CDR3 covers 17 residues. Germline V gene data show CDR1 as MNHEY and CDR2 as SMNVEV (reference sequence). J gave up 0 bases and V 5 bases, and 9 bases lay outside the gene matches. The CDR3 region is CASSPDRIYATNEKLFF. CDR3 DNA sequence: TGTGCCAGCAGTCCGGACAGGATATATGCAACTAATGAAAAACTGTTTTTT.

V and J are TRBV6-1 and TRBJ2-5; D call uncertain. Per the germline V gene, CDR1 is MNHNS and CDR2 is SASEGT. The CDR3 consists of 13 residues. V dropped 4 bases and J dropped 0 bases, with 6 bases sitting between them. CDR3: CASSVSYQETQYF. CDR3 in DNA: TGTGCCAGCAGTGTTAGCTACCAAGAGACCCAGTACTTC.

This clone has more than one count but fewer than ten. The chain links TRBV5-6 to TRBJ2-3; no definite D call. Germline V gene data show CDR1 as SGHDT and CDR2 as YYEEEE. The V and J ends lost 0 bases and 6 bases respectively, with 5 bases between them. The CDR3 contains 12 residues. In DNA form, the CDR3 reads TGTGCCAGCAGCTTGGAGGAGGATACGCAGTATTTT. Translation: CASSLEEDTQYF.

The chain combines TRBV7-2 with TRBJ2-2; D is unresolved. The CDR3 is 15 amino acids. The germline CDR1 and CDR2 sequences are SGHTA and FQGNSA. Trimming stripped 5 bases from V and 7 bases from J, with 17 bases between. In nucleotides, the CDR3 is TGTGCCAGCAGCCTCGTATATGGCGGAAGCGGGGAGCTGTTTTTT. The encoded protein is CASSLVYGGSGELFF.

The V gene is TRBV28, the J gene TRBJ1-1, with D unclear. The length of the CDR3 is 12 residues. Looked up from germline, CDR1 is MDHEN and CDR2 is SYDVKM. The germline V and J ends were trimmed by 7 bases and 4 bases, with 10 bases remaining between them. CDR3 in DNA: TGTGCCAGCAATGAACACCCCACTGAAGCTTTCTTT. Translating it yields CASNEHPTEAFF.

The chain couples TRBV9 to TRBJ2-2, with TRBD2 matching 8 bases. The CDR3 has 16 amino acids. Germline V gene lookup returns CDR1 SGDLS and CDR2 YYNGEE. V trimming: 0 bases; J trimming: 6 bases; junction bases outside the gene matches: 7. The CDR3 DNA reads TGTGCCAGCAGCGTAGCTTTAGCGGGGTTGCCCGGGGAGCTGTTTTTT. It specifies CASSVALAGLPGELFF. Complete variable domain (other parts from reference TRBV9 and TRBJ2-2): DSGVTQTPKHLITATGQRVTLRCSPRSGDLSVYWYQQSLDQGLQFLIQYYNGEERAKGNILERFSAQQFPDLHSELNLSSLELGDSALYFCASSVALAGLPGELFFGEGSRLTVL.